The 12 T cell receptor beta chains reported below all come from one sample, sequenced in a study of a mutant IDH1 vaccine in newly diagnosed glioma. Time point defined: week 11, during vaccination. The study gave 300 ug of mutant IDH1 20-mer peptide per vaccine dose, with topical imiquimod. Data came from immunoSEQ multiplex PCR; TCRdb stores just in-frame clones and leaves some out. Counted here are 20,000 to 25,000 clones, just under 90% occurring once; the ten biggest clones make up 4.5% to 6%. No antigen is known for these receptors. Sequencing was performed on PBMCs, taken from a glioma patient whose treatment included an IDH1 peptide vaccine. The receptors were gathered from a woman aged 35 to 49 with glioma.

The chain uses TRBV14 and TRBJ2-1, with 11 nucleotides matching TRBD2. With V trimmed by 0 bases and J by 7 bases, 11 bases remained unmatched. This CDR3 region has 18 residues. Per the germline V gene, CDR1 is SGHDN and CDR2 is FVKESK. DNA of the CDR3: TGTGCCAGCAGCCAAGAAGACGCTTATCTAGCGGGGGGTAATGAGCAGTTCTTC. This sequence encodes CASSQEDAYLAGGNEQFF.

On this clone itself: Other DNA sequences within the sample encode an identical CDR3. The CDR3 spells CASRQAGETQYF. The CDR3 DNA reads as TGTGCCAGTCGACAGGCGGGCGAGACCCAGTACTTC. This rearrangement joins TRBV19 to TRBJ2-5; tentative D call: TRBD1 (6 bases). This CDR3 contains 12 residues. V lost 8 bases to trimming and J lost 5 bases, with 12 bases between them. CDR1 LNHDA and CDR2 SQIVND come from the germline V gene (reference sequence). The complete variable domain, with remaining parts taken from reference TRBV19 and TRBJ2-5, reads DGGITQSPKYLFRKEGQNVTLSCEQNLNHDAMYWYRQDPGQGLRLIYYSQIVNDFQKGDIAEGYSVSREKKESFPLTVTSAQKNPTAFYLCASRQAGETQYFGPGTRLLVL.

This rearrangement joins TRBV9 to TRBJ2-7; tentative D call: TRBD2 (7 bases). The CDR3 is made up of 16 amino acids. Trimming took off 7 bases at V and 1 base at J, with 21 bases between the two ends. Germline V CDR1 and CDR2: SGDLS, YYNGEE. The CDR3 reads CASSPMGGRGSYEQYF. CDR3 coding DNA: TGTGCCAGCTCACCAATGGGGGGGAGGGGGTCCTACGAGCAGTACTTC.

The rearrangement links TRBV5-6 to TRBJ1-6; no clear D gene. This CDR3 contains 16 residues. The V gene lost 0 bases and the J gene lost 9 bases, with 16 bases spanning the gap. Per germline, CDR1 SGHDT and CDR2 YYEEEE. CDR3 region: CASSLGGRLRSSPLHF. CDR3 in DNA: TGTGCCAGCAGCTTGGGGGGTCGGCTTCGATCTTCACCCCTCCACTTT.

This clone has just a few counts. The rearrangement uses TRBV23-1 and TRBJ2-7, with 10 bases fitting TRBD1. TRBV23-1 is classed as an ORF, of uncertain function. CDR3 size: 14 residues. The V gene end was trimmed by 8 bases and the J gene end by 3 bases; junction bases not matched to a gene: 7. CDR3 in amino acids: CASRPGQGNYEQYF. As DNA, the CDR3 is TGCGCCAGCCGACCGGGACAGGGGAACTACGAGCAGTACTTC.

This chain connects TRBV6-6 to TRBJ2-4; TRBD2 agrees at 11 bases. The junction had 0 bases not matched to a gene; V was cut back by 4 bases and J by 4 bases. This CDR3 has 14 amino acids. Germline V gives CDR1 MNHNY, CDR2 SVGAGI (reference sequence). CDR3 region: CASSLAGGKNIQYF. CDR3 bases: TGTGCCAGCAGTTTAGCGGGGGGGAAAAACATTCAGTACTTC.

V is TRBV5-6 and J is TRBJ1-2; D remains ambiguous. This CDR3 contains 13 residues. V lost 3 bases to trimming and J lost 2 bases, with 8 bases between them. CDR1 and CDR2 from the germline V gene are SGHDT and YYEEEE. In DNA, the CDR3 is TGTGCCAGCAGCTCCATATCAAACTATGGCTACACCTTC. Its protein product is CASSSISNYGYTF.

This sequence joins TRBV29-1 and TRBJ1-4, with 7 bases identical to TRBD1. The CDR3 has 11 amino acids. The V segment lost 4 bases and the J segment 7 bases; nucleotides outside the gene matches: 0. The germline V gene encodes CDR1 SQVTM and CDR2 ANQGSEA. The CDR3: CSVGQGEKLFF. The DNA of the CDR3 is TGCAGCGTTGGACAGGGTGAAAAACTGTTTTTT.

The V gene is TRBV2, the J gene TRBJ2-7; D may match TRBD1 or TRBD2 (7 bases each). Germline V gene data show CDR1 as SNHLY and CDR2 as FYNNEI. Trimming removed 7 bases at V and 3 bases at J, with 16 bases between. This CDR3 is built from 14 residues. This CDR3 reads CASTREGANYEQYF. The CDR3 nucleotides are TGTGCCAGCACAAGGGAGGGGGCGAACTACGAGCAGTACTTC.

The CDR3 sequence: CASSQTPFTYEQYF. CDR3 nucleotides: TGTGCCAGCAGTCAAACCCCCTTTACCTACGAGCAGTACTTC. This chain connects TRBV28 to TRBJ2-7; D gene ambiguous. This CDR3 has 14 residues. V shed 5 bases and J shed 2 bases, with 13 bases lying between them. The germline gives CDR1 MDHEN, CDR2 SYDVKM.

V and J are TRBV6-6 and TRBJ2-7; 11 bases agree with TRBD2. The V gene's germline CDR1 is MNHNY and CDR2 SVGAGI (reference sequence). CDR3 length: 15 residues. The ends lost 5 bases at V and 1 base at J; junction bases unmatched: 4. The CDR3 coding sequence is TGTGCCAGCAGTCAAGGACTAGCGGGTTCCTACGAGCAGTACTTC. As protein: CASSQGLAGSYEQYF.

In nucleotides, the CDR3 is TGTGCCAGCAGTTACGGCAGGGACTACGAGCAGTACTTC. It is translated as CASSYGRDYEQYF. V gene TRBV6-5 combines with J gene TRBJ2-7; D perhaps matches TRBD1 (5 bases). V was trimmed by 2 bases and J by 3 bases, leaving 8 bases between them. The CDR3 consists of 13 residues. The V gene's germline CDR1 is MNHEY and CDR2 SVGAGI.